The clone carrying this T cell receptor (beta chain) was seen more than once but under ten times. Its antigen is currently unknown. Germline CDR1 and CDR2: KGHSH and LQKENI. V dropped 2 bases and J dropped 3 bases, with 13 bases sitting between them. The CDR3 is made up of 15 amino acids. This entry comes from a study of response to subunit inactivated influenza vaccine. Points from the study as a whole: Authors proposed each seasonal influenza vaccination draws in few new T cells.

MiXCR, run by TCRdb on the RT-PCR reads, gives a single entry per CDR3 protein. The sample has a few hundred thousand distinct CDR3 sequences; around 13% are singletons. V gene TRBV18 combines with J gene TRBJ1-2; D gene ambiguous. This TCR was sampled from a man between 50 and 59 years old who received an inactivated influenza vaccine. The input for sequencing was PBMCs from blood, taken roughly 12 days after vaccination. The DNA for the CDR3 is TGTGCCAGCTCACCAGAGGGCAGGAACTACTATGGCTACACCTTC. It specifies CASSPEGRNYYGYTF.